Below, 23 T cell receptor beta chains from the same sample are listed, as sequenced in a study of blood T cell repertoires in COVID-19. TCRdb's table, derived via immunoSEQ multiplex PCR, lists solely in-frame clones and lacks some. The sample lists 55,000 to 85,000 clones; around nine tenths were seen once. The sample taken for sequencing was peripheral blood. The receptors come from a woman in her late teens or twenties with acute or convalescent COVID-19.

The chain is built from TRBV5-1 and TRBJ1-2, with TRBD1 matching 9 bases. V was clipped by 5 bases and J by 4 bases; unmatched bases: 6. There are 14 residues in the CDR3. Germline V gene lookup returns CDR1 SGHRS and CDR2 YFSETQ. CDR3 nucleotide sequence: TGCGCCAGCAGACCCGGACAGGGGTTCTATGGCTACACCTTC. It encodes CASRPGQGFYGYTF.

This chain links TRBV12-3 or TRBV12-4 with TRBJ1-2, with 7 bases fitting TRBD1. V shed 5 bases and J 7 bases; nucleotides not matched to a gene: 7. This CDR3 is 13 amino acids long. For the CDR3, the DNA is TGTGCCAGCAGTCAACAGGGGCCTGGTGGCTACACCTTC. Its translation: CASSQQGPGGYTF.

The V gene is TRBV30, the J gene TRBJ1-6, with 7 bases fitting TRBD1. The CDR3 totals 13 residues. Germline loops: CDR1 GTSNPN, CDR2 SVGIG (reference sequence). With 3 bases clipped from V and 8 bases from J, the junction kept 4 bases outside the gene matches. CDR3 loop: CAWRDRRDSPLHF. The CDR3 DNA follows: TGTGCCTGGAGGGACAGGAGAGATTCACCCCTCCACTTT. Variable domain in full (rest from reference TRBV30 and TRBJ1-6): SQTIHQWPATLVQPVGSPLSLECTVEGTSNPNLYWYRQAAGRGLQLLFYSVGIGQISSEVPQNLSASRPQDRQFILSSKKLLLSDSGFYLCAWRDRRDSPLHFGNGTRLTVT.

The rearrangement uses TRBV6-2 or TRBV6-3 and TRBJ2-3; the match to TRBD2 covers 8 bases. The CDR3 loop spans 15 amino acids. Germline V gene sequence: CDR1 MNHEY, CDR2 SVGEGT. Trimming at V came to 5 bases and at J to 6 bases, leaving 10 bases not matched to a gene. The CDR3, as DNA: TGTGCCAGCAGTGCCGGACTAGCCGTTTGGGATACGCAGTATTTT. Residues: CASSAGLAVWDTQYF.

This clone was recorded once. The rearrangement links TRBV2 to TRBJ2-3, with 10 bases fitting TRBD2. Germline CDR1 reads SNHLY; CDR2 reads FYNNEI. There are 16 residues in the CDR3. With 8 bases clipped from V and 3 bases from J, the junction kept 11 bases outside the gene matches. CDR3 nucleotides: TGTGCCAGCTATCCAACCGGGACTAGCGATACAGATACGCAGTATTTT. Translating it yields CASYPTGTSDTDTQYF.

This rearrangement joins TRBV13 to TRBJ2-7, with D unclear. The germline V and J ends were trimmed by 5 bases and 5 bases, with 19 bases remaining between them. Germline CDR1 and CDR2: PRHDT and FYEKMQ (reference sequence). CDR3 length: 15 amino acids. The CDR3 DNA follows: TGTGCCAGCAGCCTGGGCATGGGTAAAGAAGACGAGCAGTACTTC. Protein: CASSLGMGKEDEQYF.

The rearrangement links TRBV28 to TRBJ2-3, with TRBD1 identical over 9 bases. Germline trimming cut 3 bases from V and 4 bases from J; bases unmatched to any gene: 11. Germline V gives CDR1 MDHEN, CDR2 SYDVKM. The CDR3 has 17 residues. The CDR3 coding sequence is TGTGCCAGCAGTTTCGGCGGGACAGGGCTGGTAGCAGATACGCAGTATTTT. Translation gives CASSFGGTGLVADTQYF.

The rearrangement links TRBV4-1 to TRBJ1-5; possibly TRBD1 for D (5 bases). The ends were cut back, 1 base at V and 1 base at J, with 14 bases in the middle. CDR1 MGHRA and CDR2 YSYEKL come from the germline V gene. The CDR3 sequence is 17 residues long. The CDR3 spells CASSQVLGPLSNQPQHF. The CDR3 DNA sequence: TGCGCCAGCAGCCAAGTTTTGGGGCCCTTAAGCAATCAGCCCCAGCATTTT.

The rearrangement links TRBV2 to TRBJ1-1; D gene unclear. Trimming removed 4 bases from V and 3 bases from J, with 12 bases in between. Germline lookup yields CDR1 SNHLY and CDR2 FYNNEI. The CDR3 sequence is 14 residues long. The DNA for the CDR3 is TGTGCCAGCAGTGCGGGTGAACCGGACACTGAAGCTTTCTTT. Encoded protein: CASSAGEPDTEAFF.

V and J are TRBV15 and TRBJ2-5, with no clear D. Trimming removed 0 bases from V and 4 bases from J, with 21 bases in between. This CDR3 has 18 amino acids. The germline CDR1 and CDR2 sequences are LNHNV and YYDKDF (reference sequence). In DNA, the CDR3 is TGTGCCACCAGCAGAGATATCCCAGGTGGTTCGACCCCAGAGACCCAGTACTTC. It codes for CATSRDIPGGSTPETQYF.

This chain joins TRBV7-9 and TRBJ1-1; TRBD1 matches at 9 bases. Germline assignment: CDR1 SEHNR and CDR2 FQNEAQ (reference sequence). The V gene end was trimmed by 1 base and the J gene end by 0 bases; junction bases not matched to a gene: 6. This CDR3 region has 17 residues. The CDR3 bases are TGTGCCAGCAGCTTAGTGGGGACAGGGAGGATGAACACTGAAGCTTTCTTT. Residues: CASSLVGTGRMNTEAFF. The variable domain in full, completed from reference TRBV7-9 and TRBJ1-1, reads DTGVSQNPRHKITKRGQNVTFRCDPISEHNRLYWYRQTLGQGPEFLTYFQNEAQLEKSRLLSDRFSAERPKGSFSTLEIQRTEQGDSAMYLCASSLVGTGRMNTEAFFGQGTRLTVV.

The rearrangement links TRBV28 to TRBJ2-7; D is possibly TRBD2 (5 bases). Germline lookup yields CDR1 MDHEN and CDR2 SYDVKM. CDR3 length: 13 residues. With 6 bases removed from V and 3 bases from J, the gap between germline ends came to 12 bases. The DNA for the CDR3 is TGTGCCAGCAGCTTAGGAGGAGGCTACGAGCAGTACTTC. Translated: CASSLGGGYEQYF.

The CDR3, as DNA: TGTGCCAGCAGTTCCCCTCGGCCAGGGGGCACTGAAGCTTTCTTT. Translated: CASSSPRPGGTEAFF. The rearrangement joins TRBV6-6 to TRBJ1-1; 7 bases fit TRBD1. CDR1 MNHNY and CDR2 SVGAGI come from the germline V gene (reference sequence). The CDR3 spans 15 residues. Unmatched junction bases numbered 9, after V lost 4 bases and J lost 4 bases.

V usage is TRBV28 and J usage is TRBJ2-2, with D tentatively TRBD1 (5 bases). This CDR3 is built from 14 residues. In germline, CDR1 is MDHEN, CDR2 SYDVKM. V was cut by 7 bases and J by 6 bases, with 15 bases left in between. The CDR3 reads CASKSGGQAGELFF. Written as DNA, the CDR3 is TGTGCCAGCAAATCGGGTGGACAAGCCGGGGAGCTGTTTTTT.

V is TRBV7-9 and J is TRBJ1-6; D is possibly TRBD1 (5 bases). The CDR3 consists of 14 residues. Germline-derived CDR1 and CDR2 are SEHNR and FQNEAQ (reference sequence). V lost 3 bases to trimming and J lost 5 bases, with 8 bases between them. CDR3 DNA: TGTGCCAGCAGCTTGGGGGGAAATAATTCACCCCTCCACTTT. Translating it yields CASSLGGNNSPLHF.

This sequence joins TRBV6-6 and TRBJ2-7, with a weak D call TRBD1 (5 bases). V was cut by 5 bases and J by 0 bases, with 20 bases left in between. CDR1 and CDR2 from the germline V gene are MNHNY and SVGAGI (reference sequence). CDR3 length: 17 amino acids. CDR3 in amino acids: CASSRIRADRISYEQYF. The CDR3 nucleotides read TGTGCCAGCAGTCGCATACGGGCTGACAGAATCTCCTACGAGCAGTACTTC.

The chain uses TRBV21-1 and TRBJ1-4; the table's D gene call, TRBD1, was not cross checked with the DNA. TRBV21-1 is designated a pseudogene. This CDR3 has 15 residues. For the CDR3, the DNA is TGTGCCAGCAGCAAAGAAATCAGGGTGAGTGAAAAACTGTTTTTT. Translating it yields CASSKEIRVSEKLFF.

The chain has TRBV15 and TRBJ1-5; D is uncertain. The CDR3 spans 16 residues. Germline CDR1 and CDR2: LNHNV and YYDKDF (reference sequence). V gave up 0 bases and J gave up 0 bases, with 9 bases separating them. CDR3 bases: TGTGCCACCAGCAGAGATCGGCAGGTTAGCAATCAGCCCCAGCATTTT. It specifies CATSRDRQVSNQPQHF.

DNA of the CDR3: TGTGCCTGGAGTGTAGTCGGGGGCACAGATACGCAGTATTTT. Translation gives CAWSVVGGTDTQYF. V is TRBV30 and J is TRBJ2-3; possibly TRBD2 for D (5 bases). V gave up 0 bases and J gave up 1 base, with 8 bases separating them. CDR3 length: 14 residues. In germline, CDR1 is GTSNPN, CDR2 SVGIG (reference sequence).

The CDR3 nucleotides are TGTGCCAGCAGACGCCCGGGACTAGCGGGAGTCGAGCAGTACTTC. It specifies CASRRPGLAGVEQYF. This chain connects TRBV11-2 to TRBJ2-7, with 14 positions matching TRBD2. The junction had 7 bases not matched to a gene; V was cut back by 6 bases and J by 6 bases. Germline-derived CDR1 and CDR2 are SGHAT and FQNNGV. The CDR3 is 15 residues long. The full variable domain, with the rest looked up from reference TRBV11-2 and TRBJ2-7, is EAGVAQSPRYKIIEKRQSVAFWCNPISGHATLYWYQQILGQGPKLLIQFQNNGVVDDSQLPKDRFSAERLKGVDSTLKIQPAKLEDSAVYLCASRRPGLAGVEQYFGPGTRLTVT.

The chain carries TRBV18 and TRBJ1-1; D unresolved. Trimming took off 3 bases at V and 1 base at J, with 12 bases between the two ends. The germline CDR1 and CDR2 sequences are KGHSH and LQKENI. This CDR3 is built from 15 residues. The DNA for the CDR3 is TGTGCCAGCTCACCCGATACGAGGTGGAACACTGAAGCTTTCTTT. This sequence encodes CASSPDTRWNTEAFF. Combining the CDR3 with reference TRBV18 and TRBJ1-1 gives the whole variable domain NAGVMQNPRHLVRRRGQEARLRCSPMKGHSHVYWYRQLPEEGLKFMVYLQKENIIDESGMPKERFSAEFPKEGPSILRIQQVVRGDSAAYFCASSPDTRWNTEAFFGQGTRLTVV.

The chain uses TRBV30 and TRBJ2-3; 12 nucleotides match TRBD2. V lost 2 bases to trimming and J lost 0 bases; unmatched junction nucleotides: 15. Germline V gene sequence: CDR1 GTSNPN, CDR2 SVGIG (reference sequence). The CDR3 has 20 amino acids. CDR3 sequence reads: CAWSQYSLMTSGSSTDTQYF. Here the CDR3 DNA reads TGTGCCTGGAGTCAGTACTCCCTAATGACTAGCGGGAGTAGCACAGATACGCAGTATTTT.

This chain uses TRBV4-3 with TRBJ2-2, with TRBD1 as a possible D gene (5 bases). CDR1 is LGHNA and CDR2 is YSLEER in the germline V gene. The CDR3 has 15 residues. V lost 0 bases and J lost 7, with 12 bases in between. The CDR3 DNA sequence: TGCGCCAGCAGCCAAGATGGGGCAGGCAGCGGGGAGCTGTTTTTT. It translates to CASSQDGAGSGELFF.